Below, 31 T cell receptor beta chains from the same sample are listed, as sequenced in a study of cytomegalovirus exposure and HLA in healthy donors. A multiplex PCR was run with 60 Vbeta primers and 13 Jbeta primers. The protocol was immunoSEQ multiplex PCR, while the TCRdb copy is restricted to in-frame clones and leaves out a portion. This listing includes some 180,000 clones. Sequencing was performed on PBMCs. These receptors all stem from a young man in good health and CMV-seronegative.

The chain links TRBV11-2 to TRBJ1-1; D call uncertain. From germline, CDR1 is SGHAT and CDR2 FQNNGV. The V gene lost 3 bases and the J gene lost 5 bases, with 7 bases spanning the gap. The CDR3 totals 12 residues. CDR3 sequence reads: CASSLEATEAFF. CDR3 DNA: TGTGCCAGCAGCTTGGAGGCGACTGAAGCTTTCTTT.

The V gene is TRBV12-5, the J gene TRBJ1-1; maybe TRBD1 (5 bases). This CDR3 has 13 amino acids. Trimming left V 3 bases short and J 4 bases short, with 9 bases between. The germline V gene encodes CDR1 LGHNT and CDR2 FRNRAP. CDR3 in amino acids: CASGLDRSTEAFF. CDR3 sequence (DNA): TGTGCTAGTGGTTTAGACAGATCCACTGAAGCTTTCTTT.

The chain is built from TRBV7-2 and TRBJ2-1, with 15 bases identical to TRBD2. In germline, CDR1 is SGHTA, CDR2 FQGNSA. This CDR3 is built from 17 residues. Losses at the gene ends were 4 bases for V and 4 bases for J; bases not matched to a gene: 5. Written as DNA, the CDR3 is TGTGCCAGCAGCTATGGACTAGCGGGAGGGCGATACAATGAGCAGTTCTTC. Encoded protein: CASSYGLAGGRYNEQFF.

This sequence joins TRBV5-8 and TRBJ1-5; unclear D gene. Germline V gene lookup returns CDR1 SGHTS and CDR2 YDEGEE. The CDR3 loop spans 14 amino acids. V was pared by 4 bases and J by 1 base, with 9 bases between. The CDR3 bases are TGTGCCAGCAGCCCTTTACTCAGCAATCAGCCCCAGCATTTT. Amino acid sequence: CASSPLLSNQPQHF.

The rearrangement uses TRBV4-3 and TRBJ2-1; 11 nucleotides align to TRBD2. This CDR3 contains 18 residues. The ends lost 2 bases at V and 0 bases at J; junction bases unmatched: 6. Looked up from germline, CDR1 is LGHNA and CDR2 is YSLEER. The CDR3 protein is CASSQLSGGASSYNEQFF. The CDR3 DNA follows: TGCGCCAGCAGCCAACTTAGCGGGGGGGCTAGCTCCTACAATGAGCAGTTCTTC.

V gene TRBV29-1 combines with J gene TRBJ2-1, with D perhaps TRBD2 (6 bases). The V end was cut by 4 bases, the J end by 5 bases, with 9 bases between. The CDR3 contains 12 residues. The V gene's germline CDR1 is SQVTM and CDR2 ANQGSEA. The DNA for the CDR3 is TGCAGCGTTGGCGGGAAAAACAATGAGCAGTTCTTC. Amino acid sequence: CSVGGKNNEQFF.

This chain links TRBV7-3 with TRBJ1-1; TRBD1 agrees at 7 bases. CDR3 size: 14 residues. The germline V gene encodes CDR1 SGHTA and CDR2 FQGTGA. Trimming at V came to 2 bases and at J to 5 bases, leaving 5 bases not matched to a gene. The CDR3 DNA reads TGTGCCAGCAGCTTAGAGGGGGCGTCTACTGAAGCTTTCTTT. It translates to CASSLEGASTEAFF.

The chain uses TRBV7-9 and TRBJ1-3; unclear D gene. With 0 bases removed from V and 10 bases from J, the gap between germline ends came to 7 bases. Germline V gene sequence: CDR1 SEHNR, CDR2 FQNEAQ (reference sequence). This CDR3 region has 12 residues. The CDR3: CASSLAAGTIYF. CDR3 DNA: TGTGCCAGCAGCTTAGCGGCGGGAACCATATATTTT.

The J gene is TRBJ2-4, the V gene TRBV6-1; D remains unclear. Deletions cut 0 bases from V and 3 bases from J, with 12 bases between. CDR3 length: 16 residues. Germline CDR1 is MNHNS and CDR2 is SASEGT. CDR3 residues: CASSEARHPYKNIQYF. In nucleotides, the CDR3 is TGTGCCAGCAGTGAAGCGCGGCACCCCTACAAAAACATTCAGTACTTC.

This rearrangement joins TRBV5-1 to TRBJ2-1, with TRBD2 matching 11 bases. Germline V gives CDR1 SGHRS, CDR2 YFSETQ. The CDR3 is 18 amino acids. The trim removed 4 bases at V and 2 bases at J, leaving 11 bases unmatched. DNA for the CDR3: TGCGCCAGCAGCCCGGGACTAGCGGAGAGTGAGACCTACAATGAGCAGTTCTTC. It is translated as CASSPGLAESETYNEQFF.

This chain uses TRBV28 with TRBJ2-1, with 7 nucleotides matching TRBD1. The length of the CDR3 is 16 residues. The J segment lost 2 bases and the V segment lost 5 bases, leaving 9 bases of the junction unmatched. CDR1 is MDHEN and CDR2 is SYDVKM in the germline V gene. CDR3 sequence reads: CASSTWDSGTYNEQFF. Here the CDR3 DNA reads TGTGCCAGCAGTACCTGGGACAGTGGTACCTACAATGAGCAGTTCTTC. The complete variable domain, with remaining parts taken from reference TRBV28 and TRBJ2-1, reads DVKVTQSSRYLVKRTGEKVFLECVQDMDHENMFWYRQDPGLGLRLIYFSYDVKMKEKGDIPEGYSVSREKKERFSLILESASTNQTSMYLCASSTWDSGTYNEQFFGPGTRLTVL.

The chain employs TRBV6-1 and TRBJ1-5, with D perhaps TRBD1 (6 bases). CDR3 length equals 14 residues. From germline, CDR1 is MNHNS and CDR2 SASEGT. Trimming took off 7 bases at V and 5 bases at J, with 15 bases between the two ends. CDR3 residues: CASNPLGGHQPQHF. In DNA, the CDR3 is TGTGCCAGCAACCCATTGGGGGGGCATCAGCCCCAGCATTTT.

V is TRBV5-1 and J is TRBJ1-6; 10 nucleotides align to TRBD1. After removal of 3 bases from V and 0 bases from J, the junction contained 6 bases not matched to a gene. CDR1 and CDR2 from the germline V gene are SGHRS and YFSETQ. This CDR3 is 18 amino acids long. The DNA for the CDR3 is TGCGCCAGCAGCTGGGACAGGGGAACAAGCTCCTATAATTCACCCCTCCACTTT. Translation gives CASSWDRGTSSYNSPLHF.

This chain connects TRBV28 to TRBJ2-7; possible D gene TRBD1, 6 bases. This CDR3 has 14 residues. CDR1 MDHEN and CDR2 SYDVKM come from the germline V gene. V gave up 3 bases and J gave up 5 bases, with 14 bases separating them. CDR3: CASSLSTGPHEQYF. In nucleotides, the CDR3 is TGTGCCAGCAGTTTGTCGACAGGACCCCACGAGCAGTACTTC.

Here the CDR3 reads CASSHRGGGYEQYF. CDR3 sequence (DNA): TGCGCCAGCAGCCACCGGGGCGGGGGCTACGAGCAGTACTTC. J is TRBJ2-7 and V is TRBV4-1; 7 bases match TRBD2. V dropped 3 bases and J dropped 3; count of bases not matched to a gene: 5. The length of the CDR3 is 14 residues. CDR1 and CDR2 (germline): MGHRA, YSYEKL.

This sequence joins TRBV11-3 and TRBJ1-1; D not resolved. Germline V CDR1 and CDR2: SGHNT, YENEEA. The CDR3 consists of 17 residues. With 3 bases removed from V and 1 base from J, the gap between germline ends came to 18 bases. In nucleotides, the CDR3 is TGTGCCAGCAGCTTGAACCTCGTTGGGCAAAAGAACACTGAAGCTTTCTTT. Translation gives CASSLNLVGQKNTEAFF.

This rearrangement joins TRBV5-1 to TRBJ2-1; D is possibly TRBD1 (6 bases). In germline, CDR1 is SGHRS, CDR2 YFSETQ. Trimming took off 6 bases at V and 0 bases at J, with 16 bases between the two ends. There are 16 residues in the CDR3. This chain's CDR3 is CASNREAVSSYNEQFF. DNA of the CDR3: TGCGCCAGCAACAGGGAAGCTGTGAGCTCCTACAATGAGCAGTTCTTC.

The gene calls are TRBV10-3 and TRBJ1-5, with TRBD1 matching over 7 bases. Germline CDR1 reads ENHRY; CDR2 reads SYGVKD. The J segment lost 3 bases and the V segment lost 5 bases, leaving 4 bases of the junction unmatched. The CDR3 consists of 14 residues. The CDR3 sequence is CAISSGTDNQPQHF. DNA for the CDR3: TGTGCCATCAGTTCCGGGACAGACAATCAGCCCCAGCATTTT.

The CDR3 spells CSVEDGTGRVGTGELFF. CDR3 coding DNA: TGCAGCGTTGAGGACGGGACAGGGCGGGTTGGCACCGGGGAGCTGTTTTTT. V gene TRBV29-1 combines with J gene TRBJ2-2; 9 nucleotides line up with TRBD1. Per the germline V gene, CDR1 is SQVTM and CDR2 is ANQGSEA. The CDR3 runs 17 residues. Losses at the gene ends were 3 bases for V and 4 bases for J; bases not matched to a gene: 12.

The chain recombines TRBV19 with TRBJ1-1; D not certain. The CDR3 runs to 17 residues. Trimming left V 2 bases short and J 0 bases short, with 16 bases between. Germline CDR1 LNHDA, CDR2 SQIVND (reference sequence). The CDR3 protein is CASSIRRGTVMNTEAFF. In DNA form, the CDR3 reads TGTGCCAGTAGTATAAGGCGGGGAACGGTAATGAACACTGAAGCTTTCTTT.

The chain combines TRBV5-1 with TRBJ1-1; 8 bases map to TRBD1. Looked up from germline, CDR1 is SGHRS and CDR2 is YFSETQ. V lost 4 bases to trimming and J lost 4 bases; unmatched junction nucleotides: 9. CDR3 length: 15 residues. The CDR3: CASSILRGHGTEAFF. The CDR3 DNA reads as TGCGCCAGCAGCATCCTCAGGGGGCATGGCACTGAAGCTTTCTTT. The complete variable domain, with remaining parts taken from reference TRBV5-1 and TRBJ1-1, reads KAGVTQTPRYLIKTRGQQVTLSCSPISGHRSVSWYQQTPGQGLQFLFEYFSETQRNKGNFPGRFSGRQFSNSRSEMNVSTLELGDSALYLCASSILRGHGTEAFFGQGTRLTVV.

This rearrangement joins TRBV19 to TRBJ1-4; D is perhaps TRBD1 (6 bases). The CDR3 spans 12 residues. The germline V and J ends were trimmed by 7 bases and 7 bases, with 10 bases remaining between them. The germline V gene has CDR1 LNHDA and CDR2 SQIVND (reference sequence). This CDR3 is CASTEDSEKLFF. DNA of the CDR3: TGTGCCAGTACGGAGGACAGTGAAAAACTGTTTTTT.

The J gene is TRBJ2-7, the V gene TRBV6-5; D is undetermined. Trimming took 2 bases from V and 2 from J, leaving 13 bases between them. The CDR3 spans 15 residues. Germline V gives CDR1 MNHEY, CDR2 SVGAGI. The CDR3 DNA is TGTGCCAGCAGTTACGGCTACCGACACGCCTACGAGCAGTACTTC. As protein: CASSYGYRHAYEQYF.

This chain links TRBV28 with TRBJ2-6; a weak D match, TRBD1 (5 bases). Germline V gives CDR1 MDHEN, CDR2 SYDVKM. The CDR3 has 16 residues. Trimming cost V 8 bases and J 1 base, with 15 bases left between them. CDR3 bases: TGTGCCAGCCGAGGTTGGGGCGGATCTGGGGCCAACGTCCTGACTTTC. It specifies CASRGWGGSGANVLTF. Complete variable domain (other parts from reference TRBV28 and TRBJ2-6): DVKVTQSSRYLVKRTGEKVFLECVQDMDHENMFWYRQDPGLGLRLIYFSYDVKMKEKGDIPEGYSVSREKKERFSLILESASTNQTSMYLCASRGWGGSGANVLTFGAGSRLTVL.

The chain couples TRBV4-3 to TRBJ2-7; D gene uncertain. With 0 bases removed from V and 1 base from J, the gap between germline ends came to 10 bases. The CDR3 spans 15 residues. CDR1 is LGHNA and CDR2 is YSLEER in the germline V gene. The CDR3 DNA is TGCGCCAGCAGCCAAGATTCTGGCCTTTCCTACGAGCAGTACTTC. It is translated as CASSQDSGLSYEQYF.

The rearrangement uses TRBV6-5 and TRBJ2-5, with 10 nucleotides matching TRBD1. CDR1 is MNHEY, CDR2 SVGAGI, per germline. The CDR3 runs to 15 residues. Trimming removed 6 bases from V and 5 bases from J; junction bases left unmatched: 9. CDR3 region: CASSWGQGKGETQYF. The CDR3 DNA sequence: TGTGCCAGCAGCTGGGGACAGGGGAAAGGGGAGACCCAGTACTTC.

The chain uses TRBV4-1 and TRBJ2-1; TRBD2 matches at 7 bases. After removal of 0 bases from V and 5 bases from J, the junction contained 7 bases not matched to a gene. The CDR3 consists of 16 residues. Germline assignment: CDR1 MGHRA and CDR2 YSYEKL. CDR3 bases: TGCGCCAGCAGCCAAGATTGGGCTAGCGGACACAATGAGCAGTTCTTC. Translated, it gives CASSQDWASGHNEQFF.

The chain is built from TRBV14 and TRBJ2-1; D uncertain. Germline V gene lookup returns CDR1 SGHDN and CDR2 FVKESK. V lost 4 bases, J lost 8 bases, and 6 bases lay in between. The CDR3 is 11 amino acids. The CDR3 region is CASSPGYEQFF. The CDR3 DNA reads as TGTGCCAGCAGCCCGGGTTATGAGCAGTTCTTC.

CDR3 protein: CASSPPRRVGTDTQYF. CDR3 sequence (DNA): TGTGCCAGCAGCCCTCCCCGCAGGGTGGGCACAGATACGCAGTATTTT. The chain combines TRBV5-4 with TRBJ2-3; possibly TRBD1 for D (5 bases). Trimming shortened V by 4 bases and J by 1 base, and 16 bases separated the two germline ends. Germline V lookup: CDR1 SGHNT, CDR2 YYREEE (reference sequence). This CDR3 contains 16 residues.

V gene TRBV5-1 combines with J gene TRBJ2-7; the match to TRBD1 covers 8 bases. Germline V gene data show CDR1 as SGHRS and CDR2 as YFSETQ. Unmatched junction bases numbered 12, after V lost 3 bases and J lost 4 bases. CDR3 length: 16 amino acids. In nucleotides, the CDR3 is TGCGCCAGCAGCTCCTACACCGACGGGACAGGATACGAGCAGTACTTC. Amino acids: CASSSYTDGTGYEQYF.

The V and J genes are TRBV6-1 and TRBJ2-7; 8 bases match TRBD2. Per germline, CDR1 MNHNS and CDR2 SASEGT. Trimming at V came to 10 bases and at J to 4 bases, leaving 9 bases not matched to a gene. This CDR3 has 13 amino acids. This CDR3 reads CATHAGGVYEQYF. The CDR3 region has the DNA TGTGCCACCCACGCGGGAGGTGTATACGAGCAGTACTTC.